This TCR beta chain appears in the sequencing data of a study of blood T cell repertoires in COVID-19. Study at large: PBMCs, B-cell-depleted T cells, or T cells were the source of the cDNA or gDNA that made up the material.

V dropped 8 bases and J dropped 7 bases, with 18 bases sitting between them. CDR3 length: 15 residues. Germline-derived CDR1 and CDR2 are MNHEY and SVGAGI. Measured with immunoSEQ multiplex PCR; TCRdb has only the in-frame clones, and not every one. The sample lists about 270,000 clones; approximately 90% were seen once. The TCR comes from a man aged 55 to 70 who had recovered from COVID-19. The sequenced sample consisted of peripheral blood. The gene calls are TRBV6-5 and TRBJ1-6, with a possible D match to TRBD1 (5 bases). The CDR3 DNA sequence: TGTGCCAGCCGGTGGACCGGGACTCTCAATTCACCCCTCCACTTT. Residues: CASRWTGTLNSPLHF.